This T cell receptor (beta chain) was documented in a study of identical twins. Findings and caveats of the study: Within twin pairs, the out-of-frame alpha sequences they shared showed excess low generation probability.

It was template switching that added a universal primer site, and there were unique molecular identifiers on the cDNA. TCRdb re-called the 5' RACE reads with MiXCR, one entry per CDR3 protein. The sample has hundreds of thousands of distinct CDR3 sequences, approximately 24% seen once. On this clonotype: Its antigen is not identified.

V shed 6 bases and J shed 4 bases, with 22 bases lying between them. Per the germline V gene, CDR1 is SQVTM and CDR2 is ANQGSEA. The CDR3 contains 15 residues. These data are also associated with another study on T cells expressing NK-cell markers. That study adds: Sorted CD3+CD56+NKG2C+, CD3+CD56+NKG2C- and CD3+CD56-NKG2C+ T cells provided the TCR beta repertoires.

The receptor's source is a woman aged 18 to 35 in good health. Sequences were obtained from CD4+ T cells sorted from blood. V gene TRBV29-1 combines with J gene TRBJ2-7; D perhaps matches TRBD2 (6 bases). This chain's CDR3 is CSVFSPLGGDYEQYF. DNA for the CDR3: TGCAGCGTGTTTTCACCTCTGGGAGGTGATTACGAGCAGTACTTC.